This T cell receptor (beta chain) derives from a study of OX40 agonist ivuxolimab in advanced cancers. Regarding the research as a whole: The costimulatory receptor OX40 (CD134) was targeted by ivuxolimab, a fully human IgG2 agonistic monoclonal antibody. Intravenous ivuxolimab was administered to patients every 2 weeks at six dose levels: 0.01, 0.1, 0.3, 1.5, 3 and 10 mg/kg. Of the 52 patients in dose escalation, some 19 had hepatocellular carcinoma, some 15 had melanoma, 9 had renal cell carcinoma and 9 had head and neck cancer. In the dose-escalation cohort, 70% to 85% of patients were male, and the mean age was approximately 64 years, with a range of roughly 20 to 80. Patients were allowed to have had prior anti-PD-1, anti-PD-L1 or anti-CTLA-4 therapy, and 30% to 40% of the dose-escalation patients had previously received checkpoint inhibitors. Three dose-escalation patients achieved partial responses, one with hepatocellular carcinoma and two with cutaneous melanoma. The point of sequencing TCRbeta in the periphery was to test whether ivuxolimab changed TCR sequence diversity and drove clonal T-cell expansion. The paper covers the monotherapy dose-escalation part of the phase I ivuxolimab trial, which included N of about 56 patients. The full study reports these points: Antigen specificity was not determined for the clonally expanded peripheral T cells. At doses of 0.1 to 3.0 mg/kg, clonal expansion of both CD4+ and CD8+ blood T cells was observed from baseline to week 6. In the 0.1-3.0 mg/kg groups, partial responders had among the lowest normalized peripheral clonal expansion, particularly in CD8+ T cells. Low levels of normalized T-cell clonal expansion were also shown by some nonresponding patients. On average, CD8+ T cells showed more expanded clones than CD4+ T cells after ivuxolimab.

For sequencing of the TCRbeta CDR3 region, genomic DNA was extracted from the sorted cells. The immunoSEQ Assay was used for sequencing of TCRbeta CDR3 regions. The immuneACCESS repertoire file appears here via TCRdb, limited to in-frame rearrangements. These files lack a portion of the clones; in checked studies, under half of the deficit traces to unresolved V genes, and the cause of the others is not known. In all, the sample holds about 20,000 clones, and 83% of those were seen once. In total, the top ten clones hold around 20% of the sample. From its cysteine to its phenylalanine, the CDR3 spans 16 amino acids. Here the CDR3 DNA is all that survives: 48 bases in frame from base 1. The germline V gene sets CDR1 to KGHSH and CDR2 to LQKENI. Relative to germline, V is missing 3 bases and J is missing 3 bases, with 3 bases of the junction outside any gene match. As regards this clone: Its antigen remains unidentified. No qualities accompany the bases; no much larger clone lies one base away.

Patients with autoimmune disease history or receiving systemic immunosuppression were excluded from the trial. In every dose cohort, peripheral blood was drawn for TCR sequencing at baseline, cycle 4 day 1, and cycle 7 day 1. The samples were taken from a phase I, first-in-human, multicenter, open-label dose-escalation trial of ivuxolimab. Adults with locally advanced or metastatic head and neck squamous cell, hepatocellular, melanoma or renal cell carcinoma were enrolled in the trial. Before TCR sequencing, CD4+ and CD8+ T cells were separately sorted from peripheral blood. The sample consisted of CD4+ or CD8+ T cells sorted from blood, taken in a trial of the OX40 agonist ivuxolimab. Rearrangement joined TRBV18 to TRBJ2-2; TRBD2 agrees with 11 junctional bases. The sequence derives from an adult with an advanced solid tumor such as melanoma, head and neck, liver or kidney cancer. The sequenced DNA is TGTGCCAGCTCACCTCTAGCGGGGGGCCACACCGGGGAGCTGTTTTTT. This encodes CASSPLAGGHTGELFF. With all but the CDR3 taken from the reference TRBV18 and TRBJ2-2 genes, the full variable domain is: NAGVMQNPRHLVRRRGQEARLRCSPMKGHSHVYWYRQLPEEGLKFMVYLQKENIIDESGMPKERFSAEFPKEGPSILRIQQVVRGDSAAYFCASSPLAGGHTGELFFGEGSRLTVL.